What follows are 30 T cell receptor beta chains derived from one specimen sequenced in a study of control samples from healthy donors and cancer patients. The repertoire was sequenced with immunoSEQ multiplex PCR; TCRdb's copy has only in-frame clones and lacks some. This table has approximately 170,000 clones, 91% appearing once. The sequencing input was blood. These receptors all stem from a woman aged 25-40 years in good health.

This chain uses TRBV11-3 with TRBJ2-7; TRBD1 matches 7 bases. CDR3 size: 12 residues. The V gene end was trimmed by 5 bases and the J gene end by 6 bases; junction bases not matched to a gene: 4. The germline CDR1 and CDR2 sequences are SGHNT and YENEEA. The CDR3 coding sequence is TGTGCCAGCAGCGACAGGGTCGGCGAGCAGTACTTC. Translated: CASSDRVGEQYF.

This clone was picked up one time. The CDR3: CASSRRNTQYF. CDR3 bases: TGTGCCAGCAGCCGTAGAAATACGCAGTATTTT. The J gene is TRBJ2-3, the V gene TRBV11-1; D not certain. Trimming removed 5 bases from V and 7 bases from J, with 7 bases in between. Germline V gene lookup returns CDR1 SGHAT and CDR2 FQDESV (reference sequence). CDR3 length: 11 amino acids.

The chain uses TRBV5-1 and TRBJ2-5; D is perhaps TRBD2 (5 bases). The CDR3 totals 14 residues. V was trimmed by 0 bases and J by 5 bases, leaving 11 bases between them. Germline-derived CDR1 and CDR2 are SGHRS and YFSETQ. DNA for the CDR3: TGCGCCAGCAGCTTGGGACTACTCGGGGAGACCCAGTACTTC. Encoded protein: CASSLGLLGETQYF.

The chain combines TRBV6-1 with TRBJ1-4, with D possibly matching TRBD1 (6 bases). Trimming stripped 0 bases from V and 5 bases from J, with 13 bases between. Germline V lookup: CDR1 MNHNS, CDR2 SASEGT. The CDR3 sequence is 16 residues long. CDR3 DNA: TGTGCCAGCAGTGAAGCGTCGATAGGGGGAAATGAAAAACTGTTTTTT. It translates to CASSEASIGGNEKLFF.

The CDR3, as DNA: TGTGCCAGCAGTTCCCGGACCCTCCGGGACAACACCTACGAGCAGTACTTC. Its protein is CASSSRTLRDNTYEQYF. This chain connects TRBV27 to TRBJ2-7; perhaps TRBD1 as D (6 bases). CDR1 and CDR2 (germline): MNHEY, SMNVEV (reference sequence). The CDR3 length is 17 residues. V lost 4 bases and J 2 bases, leaving 21 bases between the germline ends.

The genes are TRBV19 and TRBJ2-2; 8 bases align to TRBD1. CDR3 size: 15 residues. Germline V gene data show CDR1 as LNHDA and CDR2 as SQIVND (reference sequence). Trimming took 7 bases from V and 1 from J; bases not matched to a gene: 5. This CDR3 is CASKIGQGNTGELFF. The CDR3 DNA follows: TGTGCCAGTAAAATTGGACAGGGGAACACCGGGGAGCTGTTTTTT.

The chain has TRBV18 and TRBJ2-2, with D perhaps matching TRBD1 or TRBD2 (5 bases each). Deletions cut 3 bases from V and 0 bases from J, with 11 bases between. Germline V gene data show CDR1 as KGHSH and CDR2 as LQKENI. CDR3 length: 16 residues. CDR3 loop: CASSPGGTSNTGELFF. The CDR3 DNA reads TGTGCCAGCTCACCGGGTGGGACCTCGAACACCGGGGAGCTGTTTTTT.

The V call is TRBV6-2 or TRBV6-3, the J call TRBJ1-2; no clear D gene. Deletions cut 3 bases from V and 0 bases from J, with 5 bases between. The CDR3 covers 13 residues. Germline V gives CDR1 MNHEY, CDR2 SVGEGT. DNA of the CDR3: TGTGCCAGCAGTTATGGGGCTAACTATGGCTACACCTTC. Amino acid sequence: CASSYGANYGYTF.

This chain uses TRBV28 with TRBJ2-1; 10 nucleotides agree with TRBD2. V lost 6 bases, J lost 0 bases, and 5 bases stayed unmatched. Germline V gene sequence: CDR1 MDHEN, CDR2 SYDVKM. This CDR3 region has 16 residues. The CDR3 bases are TGTGCCAGCAGGTATCCTAGCGGGAGCTCCTACAATGAGCAGTTCTTC. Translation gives CASRYPSGSSYNEQFF.

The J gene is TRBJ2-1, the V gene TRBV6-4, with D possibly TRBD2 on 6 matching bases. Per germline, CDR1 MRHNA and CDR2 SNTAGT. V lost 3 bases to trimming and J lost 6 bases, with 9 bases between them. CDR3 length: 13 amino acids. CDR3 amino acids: CASSEGTPNEQFF. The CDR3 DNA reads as TGTGCCAGCAGTGAGGGGACTCCCAATGAGCAGTTCTTC.

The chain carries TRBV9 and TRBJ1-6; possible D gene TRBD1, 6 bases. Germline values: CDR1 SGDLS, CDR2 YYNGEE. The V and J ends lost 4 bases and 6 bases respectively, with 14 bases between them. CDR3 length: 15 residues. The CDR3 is CASSPTGLGNSPLHF. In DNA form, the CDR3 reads TGTGCCAGCAGCCCAACAGGGCTAGGTAATTCACCCCTCCACTTT.

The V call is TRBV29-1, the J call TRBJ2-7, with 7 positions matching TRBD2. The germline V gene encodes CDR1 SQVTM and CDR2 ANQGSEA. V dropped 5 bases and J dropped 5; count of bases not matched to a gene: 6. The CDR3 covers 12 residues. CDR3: CSVTGGSHEQYF. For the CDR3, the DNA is TGCAGCGTTACGGGGGGTAGTCACGAGCAGTACTTC.

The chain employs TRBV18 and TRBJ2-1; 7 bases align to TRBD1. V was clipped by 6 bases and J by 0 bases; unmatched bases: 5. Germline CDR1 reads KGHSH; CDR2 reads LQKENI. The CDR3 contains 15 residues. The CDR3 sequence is CASSLNRGSYNEQFF. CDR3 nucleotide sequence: TGTGCCAGCTCGCTTAACAGGGGCTCCTACAATGAGCAGTTCTTC.

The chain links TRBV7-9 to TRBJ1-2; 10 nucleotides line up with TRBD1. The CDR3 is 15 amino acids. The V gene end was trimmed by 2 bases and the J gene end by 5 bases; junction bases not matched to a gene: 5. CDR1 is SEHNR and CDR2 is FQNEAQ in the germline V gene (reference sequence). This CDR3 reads CASSLRDRGPYGYTF. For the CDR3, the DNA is TGTGCCAGCAGCTTAAGAGACAGGGGGCCTTATGGCTACACCTTC.

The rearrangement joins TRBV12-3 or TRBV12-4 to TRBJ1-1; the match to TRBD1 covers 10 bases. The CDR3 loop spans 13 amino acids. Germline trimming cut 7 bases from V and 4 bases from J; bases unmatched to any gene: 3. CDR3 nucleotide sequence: TGTGCCAGCACCCGGACAGGGGGCACTGAAGCTTTCTTT. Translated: CASTRTGGTEAFF.

The CDR3 DNA reads TGTGCCAGCAGGGGACAGGTAGGGTACGAGCAGTACTTC. Its protein is CASRGQVGYEQYF. The V and J genes are TRBV6-5 and TRBJ2-7; TRBD1 matches 8 bases. Trimming cost V 6 bases and J 4 bases; bases outside gene matches: 5. Germline CDR1 reads MNHEY; CDR2 reads SVGAGI. The CDR3 consists of 13 residues.

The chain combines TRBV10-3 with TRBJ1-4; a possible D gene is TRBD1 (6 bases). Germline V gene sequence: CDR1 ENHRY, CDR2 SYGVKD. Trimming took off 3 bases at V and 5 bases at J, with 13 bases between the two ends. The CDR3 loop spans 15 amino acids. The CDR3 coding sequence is TGTGCCATCAGTGACCCGGGACAAAGCAATGAAAAACTGTTTTTT. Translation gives CAISDPGQSNEKLFF.

The CDR3: CASSRDGATNEKLFF. Written as DNA, the CDR3 is TGTGCCAGCAGTCGGGACGGCGCAACTAATGAAAAACTGTTTTTT. This chain joins TRBV2 and TRBJ1-4, with a possible D match to TRBD1 (5 bases). Germline values: CDR1 SNHLY, CDR2 FYNNEI. This CDR3 is 15 amino acids long. Trimming stripped 5 bases from V and 0 bases from J, with 10 bases between.

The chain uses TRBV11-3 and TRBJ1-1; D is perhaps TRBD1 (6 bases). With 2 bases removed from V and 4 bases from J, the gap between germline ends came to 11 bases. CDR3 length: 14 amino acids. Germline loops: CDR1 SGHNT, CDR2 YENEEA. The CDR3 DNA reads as TGTGCCAGCAGCTTACGGGTAGGGGGCACTGAAGCTTTCTTT. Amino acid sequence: CASSLRVGGTEAFF.

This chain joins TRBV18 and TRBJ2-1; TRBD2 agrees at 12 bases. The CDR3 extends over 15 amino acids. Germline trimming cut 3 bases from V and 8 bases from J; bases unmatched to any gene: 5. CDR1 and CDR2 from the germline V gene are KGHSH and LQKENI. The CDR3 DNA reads TGTGCCAGCTCACCGAGGCTAGCGGGAGGGGATGAGCAGTTCTTC. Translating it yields CASSPRLAGGDEQFF.

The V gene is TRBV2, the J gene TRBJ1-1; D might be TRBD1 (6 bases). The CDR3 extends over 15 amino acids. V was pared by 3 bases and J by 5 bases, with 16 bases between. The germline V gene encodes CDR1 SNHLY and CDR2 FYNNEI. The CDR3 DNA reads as TGTGCCAGCAGTGATTCCGACAGAGGGGGGACTGAAGCTTTCTTT. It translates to CASSDSDRGGTEAFF.

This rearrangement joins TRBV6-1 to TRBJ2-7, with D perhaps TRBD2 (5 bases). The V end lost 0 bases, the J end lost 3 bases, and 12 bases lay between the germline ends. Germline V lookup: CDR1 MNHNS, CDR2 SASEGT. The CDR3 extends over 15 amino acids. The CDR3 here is CASSEAGSASYEQYF. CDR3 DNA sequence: TGTGCCAGCAGTGAAGCCGGTAGCGCGAGCTACGAGCAGTACTTC.

The DNA of the CDR3 is TGTGCCAGCAGCCCTAGTTACAATGAGCAGTTCTTC. This sequence encodes CASSPSYNEQFF. The chain uses TRBV7-2 and TRBJ2-1; D is uncertain. This CDR3 has 12 residues. Trimming pared 5 bases from V and 4 bases from J, leaving 6 bases between. Germline V gene sequence: CDR1 SGHTA, CDR2 FQGNSA.

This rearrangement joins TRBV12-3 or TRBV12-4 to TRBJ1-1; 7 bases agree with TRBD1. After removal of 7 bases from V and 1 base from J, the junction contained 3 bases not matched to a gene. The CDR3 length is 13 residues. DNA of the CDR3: TGTGCCAGCAAAGGGACAGAGAACACTGAAGCTTTCTTT. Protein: CASKGTENTEAFF.

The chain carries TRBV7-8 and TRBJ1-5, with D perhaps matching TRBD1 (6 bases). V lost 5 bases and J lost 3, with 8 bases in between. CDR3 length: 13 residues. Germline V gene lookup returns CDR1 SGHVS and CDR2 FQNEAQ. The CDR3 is CASSRTDNQPQHF. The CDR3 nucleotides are TGTGCCAGCAGCCGGACAGACAATCAGCCCCAGCATTTT.

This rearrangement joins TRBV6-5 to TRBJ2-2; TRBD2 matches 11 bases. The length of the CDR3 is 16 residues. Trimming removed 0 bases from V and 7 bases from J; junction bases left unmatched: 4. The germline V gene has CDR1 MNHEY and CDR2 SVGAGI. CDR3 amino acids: CASSYSRLAGGGELFF. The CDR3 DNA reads TGTGCCAGCAGTTACTCGAGGCTAGCGGGAGGCGGGGAGCTGTTTTTT.

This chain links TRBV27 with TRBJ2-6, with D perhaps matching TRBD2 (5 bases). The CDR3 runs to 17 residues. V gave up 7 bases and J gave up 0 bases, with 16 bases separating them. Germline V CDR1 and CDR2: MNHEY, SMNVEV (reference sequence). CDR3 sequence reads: CASTFRIGSSGANVLTF. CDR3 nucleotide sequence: TGTGCCAGCACCTTCCGCATAGGGAGCTCTGGGGCCAACGTCCTGACTTTC.

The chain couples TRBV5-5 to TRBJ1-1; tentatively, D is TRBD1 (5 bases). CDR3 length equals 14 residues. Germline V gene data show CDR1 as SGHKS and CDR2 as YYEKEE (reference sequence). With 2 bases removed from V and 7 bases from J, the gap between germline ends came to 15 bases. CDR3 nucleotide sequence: TGTGCCAGCAGCTTAGGGAGACAGAGGATTGAAGCTTTCTTT. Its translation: CASSLGRQRIEAFF. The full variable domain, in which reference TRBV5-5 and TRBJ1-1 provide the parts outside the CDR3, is DAGVTQSPTHLIKTRGQQVTLRCSPISGHKSVSWYQQVLGQGPQFIFQYYEKEERGRGNFPDRFSARQFPNYSSELNVNALLLGDSALYLCASSLGRQRIEAFFGQGTRLTVV.

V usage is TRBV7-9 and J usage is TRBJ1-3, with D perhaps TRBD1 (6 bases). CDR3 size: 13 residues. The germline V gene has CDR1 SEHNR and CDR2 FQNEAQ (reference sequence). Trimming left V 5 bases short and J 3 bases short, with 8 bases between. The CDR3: CASSTGFGNTIYF. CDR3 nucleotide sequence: TGTGCCAGCAGCACAGGGTTTGGAAACACCATATATTTT.

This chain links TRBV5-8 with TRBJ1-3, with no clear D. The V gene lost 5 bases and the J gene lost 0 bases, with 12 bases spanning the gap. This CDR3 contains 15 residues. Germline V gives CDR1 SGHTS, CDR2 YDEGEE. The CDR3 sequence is CASRFRTASGNTIYF. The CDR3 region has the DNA TGTGCCAGCAGATTTCGGACGGCCTCTGGAAACACCATATATTTT.